This TCR beta chain was recorded in a study of T cell repertoires in cytomegalovirus infection. For the study at large: CMV infection together with matching HLA type was indicated by public TCR beta signatures. Study-level points and caveats: Ex vivo responses were dominated by HLA-C-restricted CMV-specific TCR beta clonotypes.

This clonotype occurred many times. Its specificity is unknown. TCRdb re-called the reads through MiXCR, storing one row per CDR3 protein. The sample includes roughly 180,000 distinct CDR3 sequences, about 20% of them seen just once. V lost 3 bases and J 2 bases, leaving 11 bases between the germline ends. CDR3 length equals 14 residues. CDR1 is SEHNR and CDR2 is FQNEAQ in the germline V gene (reference sequence). The receptor was derived from a human donor in good health (CMV status not recorded). Some clones in this sample may be carry-over from other donors' samples. This chain uses TRBV7-9 with TRBJ2-7; possible D gene TRBD1, 6 bases. The sequences come from CD8+ T cells from cultured PBMCs, collected from culture after CMV antigen stimulation. The CDR3 region has the DNA TGTGCCAGCAGCTTTTCGGACAGACCCTACGAGCAGTACTTC. This sequence encodes CASSFSDRPYEQYF.